This T cell receptor (beta chain) was sequenced during a study of cytomegalovirus exposure and HLA in healthy donors. For this clone: Its antigen is not known.

The V gene end was trimmed by 3 bases and the J gene end by 7 bases; junction bases not matched to a gene: 9. The CDR3 has 16 residues. Per the germline V gene, CDR1 is SGHRS and CDR2 is YFSETQ. PCR amplification relied on 60 Vbeta primers (plus 13 Jbeta primers). Assay used: immunoSEQ multiplex PCR; TCRdb lists only in-frame clones, some missing. The sample carries about 200,000 clones, around 64% recorded once. General observations from the study: TCR beta V- and J-gene trimming, according to a later analysis, was linked to a missense DCLRE1C variant. The presence/absence work took it that sequencing depth was about the same across donors. Cytomegalovirus association was assigned to under 200 TCR beta chains.

Sequencing input: PBMCs. The receptor's source is a man between 40 and 49 years old in good health and CMV-seropositive. This sequence joins TRBV5-1 and TRBJ1-6; TRBD1 agrees at 8 bases. The CDR3 DNA sequence: TGCGCCAGCAGCTCCGCCGGGACAGGATCAAATTCACCCCTCCACTTT. Translated, it gives CASSSAGTGSNSPLHF.